A selection of T cell receptor beta chains follows, all from one sample in a study of identical twins. TCRdb used MiXCR to reprocess the 5' RACE reads, holding one entry per CDR3 protein. The table shows 500,000 to 650,000 distinct CDR3 sequences, with under 8.5% occurring only once. The same sample was also studied in work on yellow fever vaccine responses in identical twins.

Sequencing used PBMCs. Receptor source: a woman younger than 35 in good health. The CDR3 runs from the conserved cysteine through the conserved F or W. The D gene is left open where the match is weak. The size entry is marked missing in some rows and otherwise reads once, few, many or a size class.

size: .
D: .
J: TRBJ2-1
V: TRBV12-3/TRBV12-4
DNA: TGTGCCAGCAGTTCTCCCCCCCGGGTCTCCTACAATGAGCAGTTCTTC
CDR3: CASSSPPRVSYNEQFF

size: many
D: .
J: TRBJ2-7
V: TRBV5-1
DNA: TGCGCCAGCACTCAGGGTACCTCCTACGAGCAGTACTTC
CDR3: CASTQGTSYEQYF

size: many
D: .
J: TRBJ1-4
V: TRBV12-3/TRBV12-4
DNA: TGTGCCAGCAGCATGACAGGCGTTAATGAAAAACTGTTTTTT
CDR3: CASSMTGVNEKLFF

size: few
D: .
J: TRBJ2-1
V: TRBV5-1
DNA: TGCGCCAGCAGCACCCGAGGGGCCAACACGGAGCAGTTCTTC
CDR3: CASSTRGANTEQFF

size: few
D: TRBD1
J: TRBJ1-2
V: TRBV10-3
DNA: TGTGCCATCAGAATTCATGACAGGGGCCAAAACTATGGCTACACCTTC
CDR3: CAIRIHDRGQNYGYTF

size: .
D: .
J: TRBJ2-7
V: TRBV5-6
DNA: TGTGCCAGCAGCGCCGGGATAGATGAGCAGTACTTC
CDR3: CASSAGIDEQYF

size: many
D: .
J: TRBJ1-1
V: TRBV12-3/TRBV12-4
DNA: TGTGCCAGCAGCCCCCGGCGGGACACTGAAGCTTTCTTT
CDR3: CASSPRRDTEAFF

size: few
D: .
J: TRBJ2-1
V: TRBV7-2
DNA: TGTGCCAGCAGCTTAGGTCCAGGGAGGTACAATGAGCAGTTCTTC
CDR3: CASSLGPGRYNEQFF

size: many
D: TRBD1
J: TRBJ1-4
V: TRBV5-1
DNA: TGCGCCAGCAGCGGCGGGACAGCAACTAATGAAAAACTGTTTTTT
CDR3: CASSGGTATNEKLFF

size: few
D: TRBD1
J: TRBJ1-5
V: TRBV10-3
DNA: TGTGCCATCAGTGACTTGGACAGGGGGCCGAATCAGCCCCAGCATTTT
CDR3: CAISDLDRGPNQPQHF

size: many
D: TRBD1
J: TRBJ1-5
V: TRBV12-3/TRBV12-4
DNA: TGTGCCAGCAGCCTGGGGACAGCCGACAATCAGCCCCAGCATTTT
CDR3: CASSLGTADNQPQHF

size: .
D: TRBD1
J: TRBJ2-5
V: TRBV20-1
DNA: TGCAGTGCTAGAGTGTTCGGGCAGGGGGCACCGGGCCAAGAGACCCAGTACTTC
CDR3: CSARVFGQGAPGQETQYF

size: .
D: .
J: TRBJ2-1
V: TRBV20-1
DNA: TGCAGTGCTAGAGTTCCGGGGTACTGGAATGAGCAGTTCTTC
CDR3: CSARVPGYWNEQFF

size: many
D: .
J: TRBJ2-7
V: TRBV20-1
DNA: TGCAGTGCTCGCCGGGACGGTTCCTACGAGCAGTACTTC
CDR3: CSARRDGSYEQYF

size: few
D: .
J: TRBJ1-1
V: TRBV20-1
DNA: TGCAGTGCTAGAGTTCCCCCTCGTCAGAACACTGAAGCTTTCTTT
CDR3: CSARVPPRQNTEAFF

size: few
D: .
J: TRBJ2-7
V: TRBV12-3/TRBV12-4
DNA: TGTGCCAGCAGTTTAGACGAGAGACGAGAGCAGTACTTC
CDR3: CASSLDERREQYF

size: few
D: .
J: TRBJ1-4
V: TRBV9
DNA: TGTGCCAGCAGCGTAGGCAAGGTCCCTAATGAAAAACTGTTTTTT
CDR3: CASSVGKVPNEKLFF

size: few
D: TRBD1
J: TRBJ2-1
V: TRBV4-1
DNA: TGCGCCAGCAGCCAAGGGCCCCAGGGACAGGCGAGCAATGAGCAGTTCTTC
CDR3: CASSQGPQGQASNEQFF

size: few
D: .
J: TRBJ1-3
V: TRBV12-3/TRBV12-4
DNA: TGTGCCAGCAGGACAGGTCGCTCTGGAAACACCATATATTTT
CDR3: CASRTGRSGNTIYF

size: few
D: .
J: TRBJ2-1
V: TRBV14
DNA: TGTGCCAGCAGCCAAGCGAAAGGGGGCTACAATGAGCAGTTCTTC
CDR3: CASSQAKGGYNEQFF

size: .
D: .
J: TRBJ2-2
V: TRBV2
DNA: TGTGCCAGCAGTCAACTAACCGGGGAGCTGTTTTTT
CDR3: CASSQLTGELFF

size: many
D: TRBD2
J: TRBJ2-2
V: TRBV28
DNA: TGTGCCAGCAGTGCGGGGGGGCCGTGGACCGGGGAGCTGTTTTTT
CDR3: CASSAGGPWTGELFF

size: .
D: TRBD1
J: TRBJ2-5
V: TRBV12-3/TRBV12-4
DNA: TGTGCCCGCAGTTTAGGTGGGACAGGGGCCGCGGCCCGAGAGACCCAGTACTTC
CDR3: CARSLGGTGAAARETQYF

size: many
D: TRBD1
J: TRBJ2-5
V: TRBV5-5
DNA: TGTGCCAGCAGCCCCTGGGGTGGGACAGGTGGGGAGACCCAGTACTTC
CDR3: CASSPWGGTGGETQYF

size: .
D: .
J: TRBJ2-5
V: TRBV29-1
DNA: TGCAGCGTTACGGGGCGACTAGTGGAGACCCAGTACTTC
CDR3: CSVTGRLVETQYF

size: few
D: .
J: TRBJ2-5
V: TRBV29-1
DNA: TGCAGCGTTGAGTACATGGGGCTTGGCCAAGAGACCCAGTACTTC
CDR3: CSVEYMGLGQETQYF

size: once
D: .
J: TRBJ2-1
V: TRBV18
DNA: TGTGCCAGCTCACCACCGGCGTTTAGCTCCTACAATGAGCAGTTCTTC
CDR3: CASSPPAFSSYNEQFF

size: few
D: TRBD1
J: TRBJ2-6
V: TRBV27
DNA: TGTGCCAGCGGATTACAGGGGTTCTTCTCTGGGGCCAACGTCCTGACTTTC
CDR3: CASGLQGFFSGANVLTF

size: .
D: TRBD2
J: TRBJ2-4
V: TRBV2
DNA: TGTGCCAGCATGGGACTAGCGGGGGGGCTAAACATTCAGTACTTC
CDR3: CASMGLAGGLNIQYF

size: few
D: .
J: TRBJ1-1
V: TRBV18
DNA: TGTGCCAGCTCACCACCGATGACAGCTAACACTGAAGCTTTCTTT
CDR3: CASSPPMTANTEAFF

size: .
D: TRBD1
J: TRBJ1-4
V: TRBV3-1
DNA: TGTGCCAGCAGCCAAGGACAGGGGGCGGGAACTAATGAAAAACTGTTTTTT
CDR3: CASSQGQGAGTNEKLFF

size: few
D: .
J: TRBJ1-1
V: TRBV29-1
DNA: TGCAGCACAAGAGAGACAGTGTCGAACACTGAAGCTTTCTTT
CDR3: CSTRETVSNTEAFF

size: .
D: .
J: TRBJ2-1
V: TRBV14
DNA: TGTGCCAGCAGCGTCCGGGACAAAGTTTACAATGAGCAGTTCTTC
CDR3: CASSVRDKVYNEQFF

size: few
D: .
J: TRBJ1-4
V: TRBV5-5
DNA: TGTGCCAGCAGCTTGAGGGGAGGAGATAATGAAAAACTGTTTTTT
CDR3: CASSLRGGDNEKLFF